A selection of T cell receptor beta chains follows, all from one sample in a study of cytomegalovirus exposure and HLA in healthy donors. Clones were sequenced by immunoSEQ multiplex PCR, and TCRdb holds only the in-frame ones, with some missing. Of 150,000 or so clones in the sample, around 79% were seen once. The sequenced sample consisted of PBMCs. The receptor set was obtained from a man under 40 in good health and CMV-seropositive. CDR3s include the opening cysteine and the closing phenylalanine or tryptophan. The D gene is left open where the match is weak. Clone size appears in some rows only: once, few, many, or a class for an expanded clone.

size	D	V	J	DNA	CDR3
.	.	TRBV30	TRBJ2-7	TGTGCCTGGAGTGGCAACAGGGTAACTGGGAACTACGAGCAGTACTTC	CAWSGNRVTGNYEQYF
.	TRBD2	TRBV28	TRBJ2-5	TGTGCCAGTACCACTGGGGGGACTACTCAAGAGACCCAGTACTTC	CASTTGGTTQETQYF
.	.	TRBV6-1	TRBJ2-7	TGTGCCAGCAGTCCCTCCAGGCAGGGGACCCCTCAGTACTTC	CASSPSRQGTPQYF
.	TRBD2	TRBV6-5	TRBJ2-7	TGTGCCAGCAGCCTTACCGGGGGGGGGTCGTACGAGCAGTACTTC	CASSLTGGGSYEQYF
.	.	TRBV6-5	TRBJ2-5	TGTGCCAGCAGTTACGGGAGTATAGGAGGGAGAGAGACCCAGTACTTC	CASSYGSIGGRETQYF
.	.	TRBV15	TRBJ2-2	TGTGCCACCAGCGAGGACATGGGGGGGAACACCGGGGAGCTGTTTTTT	CATSEDMGGNTGELFF
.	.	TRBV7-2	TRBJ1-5	TGTGCCAGCAGCTTAGCGCTCGGGATCAATCAGCCCCAGCATTTT	CASSLALGINQPQHF
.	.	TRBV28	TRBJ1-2	TGTGCCAGCAGTTTAGGGGGCAGGAACTATGGCTACACCTTC	CASSLGGRNYGYTF
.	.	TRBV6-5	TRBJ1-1	TGTGCCAGCAGTACTACCTCAAACACTGAAGCTTTCTTT	CASSTTSNTEAFF
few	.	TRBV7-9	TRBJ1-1	TGTGCCAGCAGCCCAGGGCAGTATATGAACACTGAAGCTTTCTTT	CASSPGQYMNTEAFF
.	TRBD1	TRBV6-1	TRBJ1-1	TGTGCCAGCAGGGGACAGTTAAACATTGAAGCTTTCTTT	CASRGQLNIEAFF
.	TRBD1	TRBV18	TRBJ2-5	TGTGCCAGCTCACCAAGGGGGCTGACCCAGTACTTC	CASSPRGLTQYF
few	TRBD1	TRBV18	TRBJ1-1	TGTGCCAGCTCAGGTACAGGGGAACAAGCTTTCTTT	CASSGTGEQAFF
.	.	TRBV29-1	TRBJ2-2	TGCAGCGCGCGCCCAGGGGGGATGGGTCGGACCTTCACCGGGGAGCTGTTTTTT	CSARPGGMGRTFTGELFF
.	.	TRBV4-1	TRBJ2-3	TGCGCCAGCAGCCAAGAATTCGGTAGCACAGATACGCAGTATTTT	CASSQEFGSTDTQYF
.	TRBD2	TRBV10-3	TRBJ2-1	TGTGCCATCAGCGCCTCCTACGGGACTACCTACAATGAGCAGTTCTTC	CAISASYGTTYNEQFF
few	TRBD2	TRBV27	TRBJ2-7	TGTGCCAGCAGTCCCAGCGGGAGGGGCGCCTACGAGCAGTACTTC	CASSPSGRGAYEQYF
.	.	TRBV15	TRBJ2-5	TGTGCCACCAGTCGGGGGATGGGGGAGACCCAGTACTTC	CATSRGMGETQYF
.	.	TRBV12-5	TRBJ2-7	TGTGCTAGTGGTTTCTTCGTGGAGGGTACGGAGCAGTACTTC	CASGFFVEGTEQYF
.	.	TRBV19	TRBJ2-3	TGTGCCAGTACCCCTAGTAGGTCCTTCACAGATACGCAGTATTTT	CASTPSRSFTDTQYF
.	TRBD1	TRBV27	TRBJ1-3	TGTGCCAGCAGTTCATACAGGGGGCTGTTTTTGGACACCATATATTTT	CASSSYRGLFLDTIYF
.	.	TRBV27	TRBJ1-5	TGTGCCAGCAGTTCGAGACAGAATAGCAATCAGCCCCAGCATTTT	CASSSRQNSNQPQHF
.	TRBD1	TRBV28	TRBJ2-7	TGTGCCAGCAGACGCTCCCCGACAGGGGGCTACGAGCAGTACTTC	CASRRSPTGGYEQYF
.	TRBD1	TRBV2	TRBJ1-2	TGTGCCAGCGGACAGGGGATAGTCGGCTACACCTTC	CASGQGIVGYTF
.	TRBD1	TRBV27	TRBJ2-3	TGTGCCAGCAGTTTATGGGACAGAATCACAGATACGCAGTATTTT	CASSLWDRITDTQYF
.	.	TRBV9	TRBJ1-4	TGTGCCAGCAGCGTAGCGGGGGTGATTAATGAAAAACTGTTTTTT	CASSVAGVINEKLFF